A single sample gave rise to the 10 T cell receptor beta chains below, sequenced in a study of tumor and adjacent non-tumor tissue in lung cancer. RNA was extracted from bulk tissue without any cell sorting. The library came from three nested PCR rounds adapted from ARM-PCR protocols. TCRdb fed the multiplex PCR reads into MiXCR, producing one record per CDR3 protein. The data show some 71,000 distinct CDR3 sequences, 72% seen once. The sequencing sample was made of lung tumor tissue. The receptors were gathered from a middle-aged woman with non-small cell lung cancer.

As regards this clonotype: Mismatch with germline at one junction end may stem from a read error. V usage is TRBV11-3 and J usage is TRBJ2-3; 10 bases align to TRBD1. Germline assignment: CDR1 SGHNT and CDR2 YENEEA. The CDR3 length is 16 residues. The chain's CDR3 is CASSIRTGGRIDMQYF. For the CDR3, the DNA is TGTGCCAGCAGCATTCGGACAGGGGGAAGGATAGATATGCAGTATTTT.

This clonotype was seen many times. The CDR3 sequence is CSARDQGGAMGNIQYF. DNA of the CDR3: TGCAGTGCTAGAGATCAGGGGGGCGCGATGGGAAACATTCAGTACTTC. The chain has TRBV20-1 and TRBJ2-4, with a weak D call TRBD1 (7 bases). Germline CDR1 is DFQATT and CDR2 is SNEGSKA (reference sequence). Deletions cut 0 bases from V and 6 bases from J, with 18 bases between. The CDR3 extends over 16 amino acids.

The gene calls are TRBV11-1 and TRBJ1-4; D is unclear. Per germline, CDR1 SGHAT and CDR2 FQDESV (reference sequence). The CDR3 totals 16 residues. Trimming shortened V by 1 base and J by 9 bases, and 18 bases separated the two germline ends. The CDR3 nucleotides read TGTGCCAGCAGCTTAGACTACGAGATGGGAACCAAAAAACTGTTTTTT. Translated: CASSLDYEMGTKKLFF.

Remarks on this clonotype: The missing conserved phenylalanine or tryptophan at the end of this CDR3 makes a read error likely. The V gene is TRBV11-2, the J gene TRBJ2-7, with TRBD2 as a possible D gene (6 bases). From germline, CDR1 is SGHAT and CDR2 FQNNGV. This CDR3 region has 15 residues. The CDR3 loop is CASSHLGISGYEQYS. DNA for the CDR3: TGTGCTAGCAGCCACCTCGGGATTAGCGGATACGAGCAGTACTCC.

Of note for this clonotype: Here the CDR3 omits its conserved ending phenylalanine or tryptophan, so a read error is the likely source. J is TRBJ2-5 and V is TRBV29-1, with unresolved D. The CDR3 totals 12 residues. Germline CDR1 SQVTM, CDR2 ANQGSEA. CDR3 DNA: TGCAGTGTGGGCTACCGCGGAGAGACCCAGTACATC. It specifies CSVGYRGETQYI.

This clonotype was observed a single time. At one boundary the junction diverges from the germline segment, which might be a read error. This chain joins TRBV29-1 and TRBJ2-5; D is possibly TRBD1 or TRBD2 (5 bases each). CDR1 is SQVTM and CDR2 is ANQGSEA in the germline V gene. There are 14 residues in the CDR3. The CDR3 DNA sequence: TGCATCGTTGGGGGTCGGGGTTTATCGACGACCCAGTACTTC. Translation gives CIVGGRGLSTTQYF.

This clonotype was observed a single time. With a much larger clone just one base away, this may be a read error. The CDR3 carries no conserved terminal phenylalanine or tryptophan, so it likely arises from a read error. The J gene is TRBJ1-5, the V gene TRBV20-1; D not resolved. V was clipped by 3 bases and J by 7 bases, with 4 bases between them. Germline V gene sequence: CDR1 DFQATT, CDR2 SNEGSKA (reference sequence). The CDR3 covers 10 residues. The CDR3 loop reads CSASHQPQHS. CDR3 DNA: TGCAGTGCTAGTCACCAGCCCCAGCATTCT.

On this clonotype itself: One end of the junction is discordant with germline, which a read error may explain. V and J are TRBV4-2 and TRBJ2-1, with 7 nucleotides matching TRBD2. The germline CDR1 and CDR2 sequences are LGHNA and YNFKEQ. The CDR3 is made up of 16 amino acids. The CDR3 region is CASSQETAGAYNDQFF. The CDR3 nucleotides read TGTGCGAGCAGCCAGGAGACGGCGGGAGCCTACAATGATCAGTTCTTC.

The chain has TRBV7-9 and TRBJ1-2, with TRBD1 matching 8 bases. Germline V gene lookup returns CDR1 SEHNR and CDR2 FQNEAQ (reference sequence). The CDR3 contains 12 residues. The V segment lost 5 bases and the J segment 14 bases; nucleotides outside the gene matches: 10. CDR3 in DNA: TGTGCCAGCAGCATTGGACAGGGTATTCTGACCTTC. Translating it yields CASSIGQGILTF.

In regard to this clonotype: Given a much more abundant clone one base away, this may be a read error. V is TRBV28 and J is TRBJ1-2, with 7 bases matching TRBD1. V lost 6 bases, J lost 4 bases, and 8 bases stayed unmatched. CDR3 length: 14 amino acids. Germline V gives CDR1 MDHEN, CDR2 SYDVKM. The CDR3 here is CASSPTWTGYGYTF. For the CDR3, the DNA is TGTGCCAGCAGCCCCACCTGGACAGGCTATGGCTACACCTTC.